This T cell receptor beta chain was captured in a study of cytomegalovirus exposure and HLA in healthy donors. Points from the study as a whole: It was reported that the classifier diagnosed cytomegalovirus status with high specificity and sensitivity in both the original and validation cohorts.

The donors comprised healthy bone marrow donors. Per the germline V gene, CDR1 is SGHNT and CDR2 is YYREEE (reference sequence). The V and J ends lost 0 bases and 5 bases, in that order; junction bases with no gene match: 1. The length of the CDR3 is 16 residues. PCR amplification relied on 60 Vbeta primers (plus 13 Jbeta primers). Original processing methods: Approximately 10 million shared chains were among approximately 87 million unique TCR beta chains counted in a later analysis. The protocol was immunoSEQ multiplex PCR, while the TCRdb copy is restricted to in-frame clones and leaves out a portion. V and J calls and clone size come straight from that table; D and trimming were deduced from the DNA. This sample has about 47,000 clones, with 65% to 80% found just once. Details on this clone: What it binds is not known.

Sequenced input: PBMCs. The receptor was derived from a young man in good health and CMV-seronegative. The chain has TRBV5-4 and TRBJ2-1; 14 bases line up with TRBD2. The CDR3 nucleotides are TGTGCCAGCAGCTTGGGGGGACTAGCGGGAGACAATGAGCAGTTCTTC. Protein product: CASSLGGLAGDNEQFF.